What follows is one TCR beta chain and its context. The entry originates in a study of T cells expressing NK-cell markers. About the research overall: All TCR beta repertoires analysed originated from sorted CD3+CD56+NKG2C+, CD3+CD56+NKG2C- and CD3+CD56-NKG2C+ T cells.

This CDR3 has 12 amino acids. The germline gives CDR1 DFQATT, CDR2 SNEGSKA (reference sequence). No DNA is given; TCRdb re-called the 5' RACE reads and lists each CDR3 protein once. This sample's table has 500,000 to 700,000 distinct CDR3 sequences. The sequencing input was blood T cells: a sorted CD56 or NKG2C T cell subset, CD4+ or CD8+ T cells, or bulk PBMC T cells (not recorded which). V is TRBV20-1 and J is TRBJ2-3; the TCRdb call, TRBD1, lacks DNA for checking. The source is a man aged 18 to 29 in good health. CDR3 sequence: CSQQELTDTQYF.